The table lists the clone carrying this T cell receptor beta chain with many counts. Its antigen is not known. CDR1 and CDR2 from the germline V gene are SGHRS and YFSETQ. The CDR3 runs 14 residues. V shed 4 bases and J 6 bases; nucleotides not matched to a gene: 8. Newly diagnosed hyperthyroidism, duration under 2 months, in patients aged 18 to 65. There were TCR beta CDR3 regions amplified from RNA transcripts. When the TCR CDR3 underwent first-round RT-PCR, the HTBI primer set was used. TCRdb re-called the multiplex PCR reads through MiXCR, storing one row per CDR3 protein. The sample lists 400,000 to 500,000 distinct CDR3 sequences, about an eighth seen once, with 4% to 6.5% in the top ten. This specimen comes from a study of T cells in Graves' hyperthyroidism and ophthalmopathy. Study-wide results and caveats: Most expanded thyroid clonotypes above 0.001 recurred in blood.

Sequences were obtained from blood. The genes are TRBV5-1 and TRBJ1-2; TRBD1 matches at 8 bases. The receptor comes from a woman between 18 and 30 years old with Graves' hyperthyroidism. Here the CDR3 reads CASSDRGQGDGYTF. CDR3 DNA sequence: TGCGCCAGCAGCGACCGCGGACAGGGTGATGGCTACACCTTC.